This T cell receptor beta chain came from a study of blood T cell repertoires in COVID-19. Background on the study: There were acute and convalescent COVID-19 samples, and they came from the United States, Italy and Spain. T cells, B-cell-depleted T cells, or PBMCs supplied cDNA or gDNA.

The CDR3 runs 16 residues. V was shortened by 3 bases and J by 3 bases, with 14 bases between the two germline ends. Germline V gene lookup returns CDR1 MGHDK and CDR2 SYGVNS. Per the study methods: For nucleated cells, counts were estimated from reference gene primer amplification. Data came from immunoSEQ multiplex PCR; TCRdb stores just in-frame clones and leaves some out. The DNA was the basis for D and trimming; V, J and clone size are from that table. This sample has around 46,000 clones; over 75% occur once, and the top ten carry approximately 15%. Sequenced sample: peripheral blood. The sequence was collected from a human donor in a cohort sampled during active COVID-19. This chain connects TRBV25-1 to TRBJ1-4, with D tentatively TRBD1 (6 bases). CDR3 in DNA: TGTGCCAGCAGTGATATTGGGGGCGCGGCTAATGAAAAACTGTTTTTT. This sequence encodes CASSDIGGAANEKLFF.